This is a list of T cell receptor beta chains from one sample in a study of blood T cell repertoires in COVID-19. Profiling relied on immunoSEQ multiplex PCR, and the TCRdb table lists in-frame clones only, not all of them. The sample includes about 250,000 clones, around 90% of them seen just once. Material for sequencing was peripheral blood. These receptors were taken from a middle-aged woman who had recovered from COVID-19. CDR3s include the opening cysteine and the closing phenylalanine or tryptophan. A D gene is named only where the DNA matches it firmly. Size is stated for part of the rows, as once, few or many counts, or as a class when the clone is expanded.

J gene: TRBJ2-1; clone size: once; V gene: TRBV2; D gene: TRBD2; CDR3 DNA: TGTGCCGTCAAGCGGGAGGGCCTTTCGGAGCAGTTCTTC; CDR3 protein: CAVKREGLSEQFF
J gene: TRBJ1-2; clone size: .; V gene: TRBV6-5; D gene: .; CDR3 DNA: TGTGCCAGCAGTCTAGATACTTATGGCTACACCTTC; CDR3 protein: CASSLDTYGYTF
J gene: TRBJ1-5; clone size: .; V gene: TRBV6-6; D gene: TRBD1; CDR3 DNA: TGTGCCAGCAGTCACAGGGGGAATCAGCCCCAGCATTTT; CDR3 protein: CASSHRGNQPQHF
J gene: TRBJ2-5; clone size: .; V gene: TRBV18; D gene: .; CDR3 DNA: TGTGCCAGCTCACCACCCGAATACACCAACCAAGAGACCCAGTACTTC; CDR3 protein: CASSPPEYTNQETQYF
J gene: TRBJ2-5; clone size: .; V gene: TRBV27; D gene: TRBD2; CDR3 DNA: TGTGCCAGCAGTCCCGGGGGGGGGCAGGGTGAGGAGACCCAGTACTTC; CDR3 protein: CASSPGGGQGEETQYF
J gene: TRBJ2-7; clone size: .; V gene: TRBV5-6; D gene: .; CDR3 DNA: TGTGCCAGCAGCTACCGGACTAATTCCTACGAGCAGTACTTC; CDR3 protein: CASSYRTNSYEQYF
J gene: TRBJ2-1; clone size: .; V gene: TRBV28; D gene: TRBD1; CDR3 DNA: TGTGCCACCAGGGGGCAGGGGGCCTCGGGCCCCTACAATGAGCAGTTCTTC; CDR3 protein: CATRGQGASGPYNEQFF
J gene: TRBJ2-5; clone size: .; V gene: TRBV11-3; D gene: TRBD2; CDR3 DNA: TGTGCCAGCAGCATCATAGCGGGGGAGACCCAGTACTTC; CDR3 protein: CASSIIAGETQYF
J gene: TRBJ1-5; clone size: .; V gene: TRBV6-5; D gene: .; CDR3 DNA: TGTGCCAGCAGTCCCAACAGGGATCAGCCCCAGCATTTT; CDR3 protein: CASSPNRDQPQHF
J gene: TRBJ1-2; clone size: .; V gene: TRBV6-5; D gene: .; CDR3 DNA: TGTGCCAGCTGTATCGCAACAGGGAACCATGGCTACACCTTC; CDR3 protein: CASCIATGNHGYTF
J gene: TRBJ2-3; clone size: .; V gene: TRBV5-6; D gene: .; CDR3 DNA: TGTGCCAGCAGCCCTGGCGGGGCGGGTGGGGCAGATACGCAGTATTTT; CDR3 protein: CASSPGGAGGADTQYF
J gene: TRBJ1-4; clone size: .; V gene: TRBV4-1; D gene: TRBD1; CDR3 DNA: TGCGCCAGCAGCCACGGACAGGGGGCGCGGGGGGAAAAACTGTTTTTT; CDR3 protein: CASSHGQGARGEKLFF
J gene: TRBJ2-1; clone size: .; V gene: TRBV10-3; D gene: TRBD2; CDR3 DNA: TGTGCCATCAGTGAGTCGAGTAGCGGGAAAAATGAGCAGTTCTTC; CDR3 protein: CAISESSSGKNEQFF
J gene: TRBJ1-5; clone size: .; V gene: TRBV19; D gene: .; CDR3 DNA: TGTGCCAGTAGTATGTTCGCACAACAAAGCAACGGGCAGCCCCAGCATTTT; CDR3 protein: CASSMFAQQSNGQPQHF
J gene: TRBJ1-5; clone size: .; V gene: TRBV7-9; D gene: .; CDR3 DNA: TGTGCCAGCAGCCAGTCCAATCAGCCCCAGCATTTT; CDR3 protein: CASSQSNQPQHF
J gene: TRBJ2-5; clone size: .; V gene: TRBV11-2; D gene: TRBD2; CDR3 DNA: TGTGCCAGCAGCTTAGGAACACTAGCGGGAGAGGGGGAGACCCAGTACTTC; CDR3 protein: CASSLGTLAGEGETQYF
J gene: TRBJ1-2; clone size: .; V gene: TRBV19; D gene: .; CDR3 DNA: TGTGCCAGTAGTCCGCGGGGGGAGTATAGCTATGGCTACACCTTC; CDR3 protein: CASSPRGEYSYGYTF
J gene: TRBJ2-5; clone size: .; V gene: TRBV15; D gene: .; CDR3 DNA: TGTGCCACCAGCAGCGAAGAGGTTAGACAAGAGACCCAGTACTTC; CDR3 protein: CATSSEEVRQETQYF
J gene: TRBJ2-2; clone size: .; V gene: TRBV30; D gene: .; CDR3 DNA: TGTGCCTGGAGTGTAGTAAGGAGTACCGGGGAGCTGTTTTTT; CDR3 protein: CAWSVVRSTGELFF
J gene: TRBJ1-2; clone size: .; V gene: TRBV2; D gene: TRBD1; CDR3 DNA: TGTGCCAGCAGCGCCGGGACAGGGGAGGTCTATGGCTACACCTTC; CDR3 protein: CASSAGTGEVYGYTF
J gene: TRBJ2-2; clone size: .; V gene: TRBV27; D gene: TRBD2; CDR3 DNA: TGTGCCAGCAGTTCCCCTAGCGGGAGTAACACCGGGGAGCTGTTTTTT; CDR3 protein: CASSSPSGSNTGELFF
J gene: TRBJ2-4; clone size: .; V gene: TRBV14; D gene: .; CDR3 DNA: TGTGCCAGCAGCCAAGAGGGGCGGGGTCACAAAAACATTCAGTACTTC; CDR3 protein: CASSQEGRGHKNIQYF
J gene: TRBJ2-7; clone size: .; V gene: TRBV7-2; D gene: TRBD2; CDR3 DNA: TGTGCCAGCAGCTTCACCGGGACTAGCGGCCACGAGCAGTACTTC; CDR3 protein: CASSFTGTSGHEQYF
J gene: TRBJ2-3; clone size: .; V gene: TRBV7-8; D gene: .; CDR3 DNA: TGTGCCAGCAGCCCGACTTCAGATACGCAGTATTTT; CDR3 protein: CASSPTSDTQYF
J gene: TRBJ2-7; clone size: .; V gene: TRBV19; D gene: .; CDR3 DNA: TGTGCCAGTAGTCGTCGACAGGACTACGAGCAGTACTTC; CDR3 protein: CASSRRQDYEQYF
J gene: TRBJ2-6; clone size: few; V gene: TRBV27; D gene: TRBD2; CDR3 DNA: TGTGCCAGCAGCGGGGGGACTGGGGCCAACGTCCTGACTTTC; CDR3 protein: CASSGGTGANVLTF
J gene: TRBJ2-1; clone size: .; V gene: TRBV19; D gene: TRBD2; CDR3 DNA: TGTGCCAGTAGTATATGGGGAGGGAATGAGCAGTTCTTC; CDR3 protein: CASSIWGGNEQFF
J gene: TRBJ2-2; clone size: .; V gene: TRBV7-8; D gene: TRBD2; CDR3 DNA: TGTGCCAGCAGCTCCTCACTAGCGGGAGGGCCCGGCGGGGAGCTGTTTTTT; CDR3 protein: CASSSSLAGGPGGELFF
J gene: TRBJ1-5; clone size: .; V gene: TRBV21-1; D gene: .; CDR3 DNA: TGTGCCAGCAGCAAAGACGGGCCAGGGGTGGGACAGCCCCAGCATTTT; CDR3 protein: CASSKDGPGVGQPQHF
J gene: TRBJ2-1; clone size: once; V gene: TRBV6-5; D gene: TRBD2; CDR3 DNA: TGTGCCAGCAACCCTCGGGGCGGGAGATACAATGAGCAGTTCTTC; CDR3 protein: CASNPRGGRYNEQFF
J gene: TRBJ1-1; clone size: .; V gene: TRBV7-9; D gene: .; CDR3 DNA: TGTGCCAGCAGCTTAGAGGCGGTAACTGAAGCTTTCTTT; CDR3 protein: CASSLEAVTEAFF
J gene: TRBJ1-6; clone size: .; V gene: TRBV5-4; D gene: .; CDR3 DNA: TGTGCCAGCAGCTTGGATCAGGGAGGTAATTCACCCCTCCACTTT; CDR3 protein: CASSLDQGGNSPLHF
J gene: TRBJ2-7; clone size: .; V gene: TRBV3-1/TRBV3-2; D gene: .; CDR3 DNA: TGTGCCAGCAGCCACCCTGACAGAAACGAGCAGTACTTC; CDR3 protein: CASSHPDRNEQYF
J gene: TRBJ1-1; clone size: .; V gene: TRBV2; D gene: .; CDR3 DNA: TGTGCCAACGCTCCCCGGGGTTTGATGAACACTGAAGCTTTCTTT; CDR3 protein: CANAPRGLMNTEAFF
J gene: TRBJ1-3; clone size: .; V gene: TRBV29-1; D gene: .; CDR3 DNA: TGCAGCGTTGATGCGGGGGCGACGACTGGAAACACCATATATTTT; CDR3 protein: CSVDAGATTGNTIYF
J gene: TRBJ2-3; clone size: .; V gene: TRBV3-1/TRBV3-2; D gene: TRBD1; CDR3 DNA: TGTGCCAGCAGCCCTCAGGGGGGCACAGATACGCAGTATTTT; CDR3 protein: CASSPQGGTDTQYF
J gene: TRBJ2-7; clone size: .; V gene: TRBV27; D gene: .; CDR3 DNA: TGTGCCAGCAGTTTTCAGGGTGTTAGTCTCGACTACGAGCAGTACTTC; CDR3 protein: CASSFQGVSLDYEQYF
J gene: TRBJ2-7; clone size: .; V gene: TRBV10-3; D gene: TRBD2; CDR3 DNA: TGTGCCACAGGGCCAGCGGGAGGTGACTACGAGCAGTACTTC; CDR3 protein: CATGPAGGDYEQYF
J gene: TRBJ2-7; clone size: .; V gene: TRBV15; D gene: TRBD2; CDR3 DNA: TGTGCCACCAGCTCAGCGGGGGGCTCGAGCTCCTACGAGCAGTACTTC; CDR3 protein: CATSSAGGSSSYEQYF
J gene: TRBJ2-7; clone size: .; V gene: TRBV1; D gene: .; CDR3 DNA: TGCCCTCCGGGGGTGCAGTACTTC; CDR3 protein: CPPGVQYF
J gene: TRBJ2-6; clone size: .; V gene: TRBV5-1; D gene: .; CDR3 DNA: TGCGCCAGCAGCCTGACAGTTACTGGGGCCAACGTCCTGACTTTC; CDR3 protein: CASSLTVTGANVLTF
J gene: TRBJ1-2; clone size: .; V gene: TRBV6-5; D gene: .; CDR3 DNA: TGTGCCAGCAGTTATGCCGACGGAGGTCTTTCCTTC; CDR3 protein: CASSYADGGLSF
J gene: TRBJ2-3; clone size: .; V gene: TRBV24-1; D gene: .; CDR3 DNA: TGTGCCACCAGCAAACGGGAGTCTCTAGGCACAGATACGCAGTATTTT; CDR3 protein: CATSKRESLGTDTQYF
J gene: TRBJ2-7; clone size: .; V gene: TRBV19; D gene: TRBD2; CDR3 DNA: TGTGCCAGTAGTCCTGGGACTAGCGGGACCCCCTACGAGCAGTACTTC; CDR3 protein: CASSPGTSGTPYEQYF
J gene: TRBJ2-1; clone size: .; V gene: TRBV29-1; D gene: .; CDR3 DNA: TGCAGCGCCTCAGGGTTCGTCGGCTACAATGAGCAGTTCTTC; CDR3 protein: CSASGFVGYNEQFF
J gene: TRBJ2-7; clone size: .; V gene: TRBV3-1/TRBV3-2; D gene: .; CDR3 DNA: TGTGCCAGCAGCCAAGTTGGGGAGTTGTACGAGCAGTACTTC; CDR3 protein: CASSQVGELYEQYF
J gene: TRBJ1-4; clone size: once; V gene: TRBV28; D gene: .; CDR3 DNA: TGTGCCAGCAAGGTCGTCCACGGGATTGAAAAACTGTTTTTT; CDR3 protein: CASKVVHGIEKLFF
J gene: TRBJ2-5; clone size: .; V gene: TRBV2; D gene: TRBD2; CDR3 DNA: TGTGCCAGCGCGGATCTTCTAGCGGAGGGGGAGACCCAGTACTTC; CDR3 protein: CASADLLAEGETQYF
J gene: TRBJ2-5; clone size: .; V gene: TRBV6-5; D gene: .; CDR3 DNA: TGTGCCAGCGCCAAAACTAGCCGGGAGCAAGAGACCCAGTACTTC; CDR3 protein: CASAKTSREQETQYF
J gene: TRBJ2-2; clone size: .; V gene: TRBV12-3/TRBV12-4; D gene: .; CDR3 DNA: TGTGCCAGCAGCCTTCGCACCGGGGAGCTGTTTTTT; CDR3 protein: CASSLRTGELFF
J gene: TRBJ2-3; clone size: .; V gene: TRBV7-8; D gene: .; CDR3 DNA: TGTGCCAGCAGCTTTACTCTCTACACAGATACGCAGTATTTT; CDR3 protein: CASSFTLYTDTQYF
J gene: TRBJ2-7; clone size: .; V gene: TRBV30; D gene: TRBD1; CDR3 DNA: TGTGCCTGGAGTCGACCACCGGACAGGGCCTACGAGCAGTACTTC; CDR3 protein: CAWSRPPDRAYEQYF
J gene: TRBJ1-1; clone size: .; V gene: TRBV3-1/TRBV3-2; D gene: .; CDR3 DNA: TGTGCCAGCAGCCAAGTCATTACAGGTGAAGCTTTCTTT; CDR3 protein: CASSQVITGEAFF
J gene: TRBJ1-4; clone size: .; V gene: TRBV7-9; D gene: .; CDR3 DNA: TGTGCCAGCAGCCCTGACCAGGGGCCGGATAATGAAAAACTGTTTTTT; CDR3 protein: CASSPDQGPDNEKLFF
J gene: TRBJ2-6; clone size: many; V gene: TRBV7-3; D gene: .; CDR3 DNA: TGTGCCAGCAGCGAAGTAGGAGGGACTGGGGCCAACGTCCTGACTTTC; CDR3 protein: CASSEVGGTGANVLTF
J gene: TRBJ2-3; clone size: .; V gene: TRBV27; D gene: .; CDR3 DNA: TGTGCCAGCAGCCGGGGGGATACGCAGTATTTT; CDR3 protein: CASSRGDTQYF
J gene: TRBJ2-2; clone size: .; V gene: TRBV14; D gene: TRBD1; CDR3 DNA: TGTGCCAGCAGCCATCTACAGGGGTTAACCGGGGAGCTGTTTTTT; CDR3 protein: CASSHLQGLTGELFF
J gene: TRBJ2-5; clone size: .; V gene: TRBV24-1; D gene: TRBD1; CDR3 DNA: TGTGCCACCAGTGGAGGGGACAGGGGGCTCGGGGAGACCCAGTACTTC; CDR3 protein: CATSGGDRGLGETQYF
J gene: TRBJ2-5; clone size: .; V gene: TRBV10-1; D gene: TRBD2; CDR3 DNA: TGCGCCAGCAGTGAGGGTAAGACTAGCGGAGGACAAGAGACCCAGTACTTC; CDR3 protein: CASSEGKTSGGQETQYF
J gene: TRBJ2-2; clone size: .; V gene: TRBV6-2/TRBV6-3; D gene: .; CDR3 DNA: TGTGCCAGCAGTTACAGGCAGGGTCTCACCGGGGAGCTGTTTTTT; CDR3 protein: CASSYRQGLTGELFF